A single sample gave rise to the 11 T cell receptor beta chains below, sequenced in a study of blood T cell repertoires in COVID-19. Method: immunoSEQ multiplex PCR; TCRdb's copy keeps in-frame clones and lacks some. The profile shows more than 200,000 clones, less than 85% of them singletons. Sequenced material: PBMCs or T cells enriched from blood (not recorded which). Receptors originate from a man aged 60 to 69 who had recovered from COVID-19.

This clone was detected once. This chain joins TRBV2 and TRBJ1-1; D is possibly TRBD1 (5 bases). The CDR3 spans 16 residues. The germline V gene encodes CDR1 SNHLY and CDR2 FYNNEI. V lost 2 bases and J 5 bases, leaving 18 bases between the germline ends. This CDR3 reads CASSEPRRGWGTEAFF. As DNA, the CDR3 is TGTGCCAGCAGTGAACCCAGGAGGGGTTGGGGAACTGAAGCTTTCTTT. Full variable domain (rest looked up from reference TRBV2 and TRBJ1-1): EPEVTQTPSHQVTQMGQEVILRCVPISNHLYFYWYRQILGQKVEFLVSFYNNEISEKSEIFDDQFSVERPDGSNFTLKIRSTKLEDSAMYFCASSEPRRGWGTEAFFGQGTRLTVV.

This chain links TRBV18 with TRBJ1-6; D gene ambiguous. V was trimmed by 3 bases and J by 6 bases, leaving 9 bases between them. This CDR3 comprises 14 residues. Germline CDR1 reads KGHSH; CDR2 reads LQKENI. CDR3 nucleotides: TGTGCCAGCTCACCGGAGGGTGGTAATTCACCCCTCCACTTT. Its protein is CASSPEGGNSPLHF.

This chain uses TRBV4-2 with TRBJ1-5; D is uncertain. The CDR3 is made up of 13 amino acids. Germline V CDR1 and CDR2: LGHNA, YNFKEQ. The V end was cut by 4 bases, the J end by 5 bases, with 9 bases between. The DNA of the CDR3 is TGTGCCAGCAGCCTCAGGTTCGATCAGCCCCAGCATTTT. Amino acid sequence: CASSLRFDQPQHF.

This CDR3 is CASSYPPRAGGRTEAFF. The CDR3 nucleotides read TGTGCCAGCAGTTACCCCCCGAGGGCAGGGGGCAGGACTGAAGCTTTCTTT. The J gene is TRBJ1-1, the V gene TRBV6-2 or TRBV6-3, with 8 bases matching TRBD1. Per germline, CDR1 MNHEY and CDR2 SVGEGT. V dropped 2 bases and J dropped 5; count of bases not matched to a gene: 13. The CDR3 spans 17 residues.

The V and J genes are TRBV6-2 or TRBV6-3 and TRBJ2-7; D gene unclear. The CDR3 extends over 11 amino acids. Per germline, CDR1 MNHEY and CDR2 SVGEGT. Between the trimmed V and J ends, which lost 2 bases and 4 bases, there was a span of 3 bases. CDR3 DNA: TGTGCCAGCAGTTACACTTACGAGCAGTACTTC. Residues: CASSYTYEQYF.

V is TRBV19 and J is TRBJ2-7, with 10 bases fitting TRBD2. The CDR3 has 16 amino acids. Trimming took 5 bases from V and 3 from J; bases not matched to a gene: 10. CDR1 and CDR2 from the germline V gene are LNHDA and SQIVND (reference sequence). The CDR3 DNA follows: TGTGCCAGTAGTTCCCGGGATAGCGGGGGGCACTACGAGCAGTACTTC. It yields the protein CASSSRDSGGHYEQYF.

CDR3 DNA sequence: TGCGCCAGCAGCCAAGAGCCGGGACTAGCGGGGGGAGATACGCAGTATTTT. It translates to CASSQEPGLAGGDTQYF. The rearrangement uses TRBV4-3 and TRBJ2-3; 15 bases fit TRBD2. V lost 0 bases to trimming and J lost 5 bases; unmatched junction nucleotides: 3. Per the germline V gene, CDR1 is LGHNA and CDR2 is YSLEER. The CDR3 spans 17 residues.

J is TRBJ1-2 and V is TRBV15; 9 bases agree with TRBD1. CDR1 and CDR2 (germline): LNHNV, YYDKDF (reference sequence). The CDR3 covers 17 residues. V gave up 5 bases and J gave up 1 base; unmatched junction bases: 11. The CDR3 loop reads CATSRWTGEFHNYGYTF. CDR3 bases: TGTGCCACCAGCCGTTGGACAGGGGAATTCCATAACTATGGCTACACCTTC.

The J gene is TRBJ2-3, the V gene TRBV19; 9 bases map to TRBD2. Germline CDR1 and CDR2: LNHDA and SQIVND (reference sequence). The CDR3 loop spans 22 amino acids. The junction had 23 bases not matched to a gene; V was cut back by 4 bases and J by 0 bases. The CDR3 bases are TGTGCCAGTAGTAAGAGGCCTCATTACCTAGCGGGGTGGAAGTATAGCACAGATACGCAGTATTTT. This translates into CASSKRPHYLAGWKYSTDTQYF.

This clone has a handful of counts. V gene TRBV2 combines with J gene TRBJ2-7; TRBD1 is a possible D gene (5 bases). The CDR3 spans 12 residues. V was trimmed by 5 bases and J by 3 bases, leaving 8 bases between them. Germline V lookup: CDR1 SNHLY, CDR2 FYNNEI. CDR3 nucleotide sequence: TGTGCCAGCAGTCAGGGAATCTACGAGCAGTACTTC. The encoded protein is CASSQGIYEQYF.

The rearrangement links TRBV7-2 to TRBJ2-2; 11 nucleotides align to TRBD2. Looked up from germline, CDR1 is SGHTA and CDR2 is FQGNSA. This CDR3 is built from 17 residues. V gave up 0 bases and J gave up 6 bases; unmatched junction bases: 6. CDR3 DNA sequence: TGTGCCAGCAGCTTAGCAGGCCTAGCGGGGGGATCCGGGGAGCTGTTTTTT. Its protein is CASSLAGLAGGSGELFF.